The 9 T cell receptor beta chains reported below all come from one sample, sequenced in a study of blood T cell repertoires in COVID-19. The repertoire was sequenced with immunoSEQ multiplex PCR; TCRdb's copy has only in-frame clones and lacks some. The sample yields about 280,000 clones, roughly 85% seen once. The source material was PBMCs or T cells enriched from blood (not recorded which). These receptors all come from a man in his forties who had been exposed to COVID-19.

The chain employs TRBV7-8 and TRBJ1-2; 7 bases match TRBD1. V lost 5 bases to trimming and J lost 5 bases; unmatched junction nucleotides: 17. Germline V gene lookup returns CDR1 SGHVS and CDR2 FQNEAQ. This CDR3 spans 17 amino acids. CDR3 sequence: CASSPEPRGRIWYGYTF. CDR3 nucleotide sequence: TGTGCCAGCAGCCCAGAGCCCAGGGGGAGAATTTGGTATGGCTACACCTTC.

The genes are TRBV9 and TRBJ2-5; tentatively, D is TRBD2 (6 bases). V lost 3 bases and J 1 base, leaving 7 bases between the germline ends. The CDR3 is made up of 13 amino acids. Germline assignment: CDR1 SGDLS and CDR2 YYNGEE. The CDR3 sequence: CASSATSQETQYF. The CDR3 bases are TGTGCCAGCAGCGCGACTAGCCAAGAGACCCAGTACTTC.

This chain connects TRBV5-8 to TRBJ2-3; D remains ambiguous. V dropped 0 bases and J dropped 1 base, with 15 bases sitting between them. Germline V CDR1 and CDR2: SGHTS, YDEGEE. This CDR3 region has 17 residues. The CDR3 bases are TGTGCCAGCAGCTTGGGATCCTCGGGTCATCGCACAGATACGCAGTATTTT. This sequence encodes CASSLGSSGHRTDTQYF.

The CDR3 DNA follows: TGTGCCAGCAGCGCAACAGGGTCAGCGGATGGCTACACCTTC. This translates into CASSATGSADGYTF. The rearrangement links TRBV9 to TRBJ1-2; D might be TRBD1 (6 bases). The germline V and J ends were trimmed by 3 bases and 6 bases, with 15 bases remaining between them. CDR3 length equals 14 residues. The germline V gene has CDR1 SGDLS and CDR2 YYNGEE.

The chain carries TRBV18 and TRBJ1-1, with TRBD1 matching over 11 bases. Germline V lookup: CDR1 KGHSH, CDR2 LQKENI. After removal of 5 bases from V and 4 bases from J, the junction contained 9 bases not matched to a gene. The CDR3 loop spans 16 amino acids. The CDR3 spells CASSNQEGTGGTEAFF. The CDR3 DNA follows: TGTGCCAGCTCAAACCAAGAGGGGACAGGGGGCACTGAAGCTTTCTTT. Based on the CDR3 plus reference TRBV18 and TRBJ1-1, the full variable domain is NAGVMQNPRHLVRRRGQEARLRCSPMKGHSHVYWYRQLPEEGLKFMVYLQKENIIDESGMPKERFSAEFPKEGPSILRIQQVVRGDSAAYFCASSNQEGTGGTEAFFGQGTRLTVV.

The gene calls are TRBV7-2 and TRBJ2-3, with D unresolved. V gave up 1 base and J gave up 1 base, with 6 bases separating them. The CDR3 sequence is 14 residues long. CDR1 SGHTA and CDR2 FQGNSA come from the germline V gene. CDR3 amino acids: CASSLVPGTDTQYF. The CDR3 DNA follows: TGTGCCAGCAGCTTAGTTCCAGGCACAGATACGCAGTATTTT.

J is TRBJ1-6 and V is TRBV28; D perhaps matches TRBD1 (5 bases). Per germline, CDR1 MDHEN and CDR2 SYDVKM. V lost 7 bases to trimming and J lost 10 bases, with 17 bases between them. The CDR3 is made up of 14 amino acids. CDR3 coding DNA: TGTGCCAGCACTCCTTCGCCAGGGCACTCACCCCTCCACTTT. Translation gives CASTPSPGHSPLHF. Complete variable domain (other parts from reference TRBV28 and TRBJ1-6): DVKVTQSSRYLVKRTGEKVFLECVQDMDHENMFWYRQDPGLGLRLIYFSYDVKMKEKGDIPEGYSVSREKKERFSLILESASTNQTSMYLCASTPSPGHSPLHFGNGTRLTVT.

This chain joins TRBV3-1 (or the pseudogene TRBV3-2) and TRBJ1-6; the match to TRBD1 covers 8 bases. The CDR3 has 13 residues. Germline CDR1 reads LGHDT; CDR2 reads YNNKEL (reference sequence). Germline trimming cut 8 bases from V and 12 bases from J; bases unmatched to any gene: 9. CDR3: CASGTGIEGPLHF. The CDR3 DNA reads as TGTGCCAGCGGGACAGGCATAGAGGGACCCCTCCACTTT.

This clone was recorded once. The CDR3 DNA sequence: TGTGCCAGCAGCGTACAGGGGCTCTCTGGAAACACCATATATTTT. This codes for CASSVQGLSGNTIYF. This sequence joins TRBV9 and TRBJ1-3; D perhaps matches TRBD1 (6 bases). Germline V gives CDR1 SGDLS, CDR2 YYNGEE. The germline V and J ends were trimmed by 1 base and 0 bases, with 8 bases remaining between them. CDR3 size: 15 residues.